Reported below is one TCR beta chain. CDR1 LGHNA and CDR2 YNFKEQ come from the germline V gene. The CDR3 sequence is 14 residues long. V was pared by 1 base and J by 1 base, with 8 bases between. Clones were sequenced by immunoSEQ multiplex PCR, and TCRdb holds only the in-frame ones, with some missing. The sample shows tens of thousands of clones, approximately 90% of them seen only once. The sample is drawn from a study of technical replicates of blood from several donors. This clonotype originated in a human donor in good health. Material: T cells isolated from PBMCs. The chain combines TRBV4-2 with TRBJ2-7, with no clear D. DNA of the CDR3: TGTGCCAGCAGCCAAGGATCGGTATCCTACGAGCAGTACTTC. Translating it yields CASSQGSVSYEQYF.